Below, 27 T cell receptor beta chains from the same sample are listed, as sequenced in a study of blood T cell repertoires in COVID-19. Here immunoSEQ multiplex PCR was the method, and the copy in TCRdb shows in-frame clones only, minus some. This table has 150,000 to 200,000 clones, nearly 90% appearing once. Sequencing was carried out using peripheral blood. These TCRs come from a man between 18 and 29 years old who had recovered from COVID-19.

The chain carries TRBV13 and TRBJ2-1; the D gene is possibly TRBD1 (5 bases). CDR3 size: 17 residues. Looked up from germline, CDR1 is PRHDT and CDR2 is FYEKMQ (reference sequence). Trimming removed 4 bases from V and 6 bases from J, with 22 bases in between. CDR3 in DNA: TGTGCCAGCAGCTCATACCCCGACAGTCTCCGGTTCAATGAGCAGTTCTTC. Translation: CASSSYPDSLRFNEQFF. Using reference TRBV13 and TRBJ2-1 for the parts outside the CDR3, the full variable domain is AAGVIQSPRHLIKEKRETATLKCYPIPRHDTVYWYQQGPGQDPQFLISFYEKMQSDKGSIPDRFSAQQFSDYHSELNMSSLELGDSALYFCASSSYPDSLRFNEQFFGPGTRLTVL.

V is TRBV2 and J is TRBJ2-2, with D unresolved. The V and J ends lost 8 bases and 0 bases respectively, with 10 bases between them. CDR3 length equals 14 residues. From germline, CDR1 is SNHLY and CDR2 FYNNEI. CDR3 sequence reads: CASSKESNTGELFF. CDR3 bases: TGTGCCAGCTCGAAAGAGTCGAACACCGGGGAGCTGTTTTTT.

The chain recombines TRBV6-5 with TRBJ2-2; 11 bases align to TRBD2. The CDR3 is 15 residues long. V lost 5 bases, J lost 4 bases, and 3 bases stayed unmatched. Germline CDR1 and CDR2: MNHEY and SVGAGI. CDR3 residues: CASSRTSGSTGELFF. CDR3 DNA: TGTGCCAGCAGTCGGACTAGCGGGTCCACCGGGGAGCTGTTTTTT.

V and J are TRBV29-1 and TRBJ1-2; TRBD1 is a possible D gene (5 bases). V lost 6 bases and J 7 bases, leaving 9 bases between the germline ends. This CDR3 is 10 amino acids long. CDR1 and CDR2 from the germline V gene are SQVTM and ANQGSEA. CDR3 sequence reads: CSVGQGGYTF. As DNA, the CDR3 is TGCAGCGTCGGTCAGGGTGGCTACACCTTC.

This rearrangement joins TRBV11-2 to TRBJ2-1; 10 nucleotides line up with TRBD2. The V and J ends lost 5 bases and 12 bases, in that order; junction bases with no gene match: 7. The length of the CDR3 is 13 residues. The germline CDR1 and CDR2 sequences are SGHAT and FQNNGV. Here the CDR3 reads CASSTGLAVGQFF. In nucleotides, the CDR3 is TGTGCCAGCAGCACCGGACTAGCGGTGGGGCAGTTCTTC.

V gene TRBV5-4 combines with J gene TRBJ2-5, with a tentative D call TRBD1 (6 bases). The CDR3 contains 16 residues. Germline lookup yields CDR1 SGHNT and CDR2 YYREEE (reference sequence). V dropped 4 bases and J dropped 5 bases, with 21 bases sitting between them. The CDR3 nucleotides are TGTGCCAGCAGCCCTCGGACAGTAGGGGACGGGGAGACCCAGTACTTC. It yields the protein CASSPRTVGDGETQYF.

V and J are TRBV16 and TRBJ1-2; TRBD1 agrees at 8 bases. Germline V lookup: CDR1 KGHSY, CDR2 FQNENV. CDR3 length equals 14 residues. V lost 2 bases to trimming and J lost 12 bases; unmatched junction nucleotides: 11. The CDR3 reads CASSQTRTGWLNTF. DNA of the CDR3: TGTGCCAGCAGCCAAACAAGGACAGGGTGGCTTAACACCTTC.

In this sample, this clone turned up a few times. The chain joins TRBV5-4 to TRBJ1-1; tentative D call: TRBD1 (6 bases). The germline V and J ends were trimmed by 7 bases and 5 bases, with 18 bases remaining between them. From germline, CDR1 is SGHNT and CDR2 YYREEE (reference sequence). CDR3 length: 14 amino acids. CDR3 DNA: TGTGCCAGCGGCCTAAACAGGGACCCAACTGAAGCTTTCTTT. Protein product: CASGLNRDPTEAFF.

This clone was recorded a few times. This chain links TRBV2 with TRBJ2-5; D is ambiguous. The germline CDR1 and CDR2 sequences are SNHLY and FYNNEI. Trimming cost V 4 bases and J 0 bases, with 9 bases left between them. This CDR3 contains 14 residues. The CDR3: CASSGMSDQETQYF. The CDR3 DNA sequence: TGTGCCAGCAGTGGGATGAGCGACCAAGAGACCCAGTACTTC.

The chain links TRBV14 to TRBJ2-3; 10 bases match TRBD2. Germline lookup yields CDR1 SGHDN and CDR2 FVKESK. V lost 0 bases, J lost 5 bases, and 8 bases stayed unmatched. This CDR3 spans 17 amino acids. The CDR3 protein is CASSQDQAGGPRDTQYF. The CDR3, as DNA: TGTGCCAGCAGCCAAGATCAAGCGGGAGGGCCCAGAGATACGCAGTATTTT.

The chain joins TRBV7-8 to TRBJ1-4; 11 bases are a match to TRBD1. The CDR3 totals 15 residues. V dropped 5 bases and J dropped 8; count of bases not matched to a gene: 7. Looked up from germline, CDR1 is SGHVS and CDR2 is FQNEAQ. The chain's CDR3 is CASSPPGQGEEKLFF. CDR3 in DNA: TGTGCCAGCAGCCCCCCGGGACAGGGGGAGGAAAAACTGTTTTTT.

The chain employs TRBV7-2 and TRBJ2-3, with 10 bases lining up with TRBD2. V dropped 2 bases and J dropped 3; count of bases not matched to a gene: 14. The CDR3 spans 19 residues. Looked up from germline, CDR1 is SGHTA and CDR2 is FQGNSA. The CDR3 DNA follows: TGTGCCAGCAGCTTATACCGGTCTGGAGCGGGAGGGCCTACAGATACGCAGTATTTT. Protein sequence: CASSLYRSGAGGPTDTQYF. The whole variable domain, filled in from reference TRBV7-2 and TRBJ2-3, reads GAGVSQSPSNKVTEKGKDVELRCDPISGHTALYWYRQSLGQGLEFLIYFQGNSAPDKSGLPSDRFSAERTGGSVSTLTIQRTQQEDSAVYLCASSLYRSGAGGPTDTQYFGPGTRLTVL.

In DNA form, the CDR3 reads TGTGCCAGCAGTCCCGGGGGTAGCGGGACCGCCTACGAGCAGTACTTC. Translation gives CASSPGGSGTAYEQYF. This chain uses TRBV28 with TRBJ2-7; TRBD2 agrees at 8 bases. V lost 5 bases and J lost 2; bases outside the gene matches: 11. Per the germline V gene, CDR1 is MDHEN and CDR2 is SYDVKM. This CDR3 spans 16 amino acids.

The chain has TRBV7-2 and TRBJ1-5; D uncertain. The germline V and J ends were trimmed by 5 bases and 5 bases, with 13 bases remaining between them. The CDR3 is made up of 14 amino acids. Germline V gene sequence: CDR1 SGHTA, CDR2 FQGNSA. DNA for the CDR3: TGTGCCAGCAGCCCACCATCCACTTATCAGCCCCAGCATTTT. Its translation: CASSPPSTYQPQHF. Looking up the rest from reference TRBV7-2 and TRBJ1-5 gives the full variable domain: GAGVSQSPSNKVTEKGKDVELRCDPISGHTALYWYRQSLGQGLEFLIYFQGNSAPDKSGLPSDRFSAERTGGSVSTLTIQRTQQEDSAVYLCASSPPSTYQPQHFGDGTRLSIL.

The rearrangement links TRBV10-3 to TRBJ1-1; no reliable D call. The CDR3 runs 13 residues. V shed 2 bases and J shed 2 bases, with 6 bases lying between them. Germline V gives CDR1 ENHRY, CDR2 SYGVKD. The CDR3 protein is CAISERGNTEAFF. For the CDR3, the DNA is TGTGCCATCAGTGAGCGGGGAAACACTGAAGCTTTCTTT.

J is TRBJ2-3 and V is TRBV7-2; unclear D gene. This CDR3 contains 11 residues. The ends were cut back, 5 bases at V and 5 bases at J, with 5 bases in the middle. Per the germline V gene, CDR1 is SGHTA and CDR2 is FQGNSA. CDR3 sequence (DNA): TGTGCCAGCAGCCTTGTAGATACGCAGTATTTT. Its translation is CASSLVDTQYF. The full variable domain, with the rest looked up from reference TRBV7-2 and TRBJ2-3, is GAGVSQSPSNKVTEKGKDVELRCDPISGHTALYWYRQSLGQGLEFLIYFQGNSAPDKSGLPSDRFSAERTGGSVSTLTIQRTQQEDSAVYLCASSLVDTQYFGPGTRLTVL.

The chain recombines TRBV6-6 with TRBJ2-5, with D uncertain. Trimming took 2 bases from V and 5 from J, leaving 12 bases between them. Germline CDR1 reads MNHNY; CDR2 reads SVGAGI (reference sequence). The CDR3 contains 14 residues. The CDR3 DNA reads TGTGCCAGCAGTTACGTGAACAGAATGGAGACCCAGTACTTC. It encodes CASSYVNRMETQYF.

The V call is TRBV9, the J call TRBJ2-5, with 9 nucleotides matching TRBD2. This CDR3 comprises 15 residues. Unmatched junction bases numbered 5, after V lost 0 bases and J lost 5 bases. Germline values: CDR1 SGDLS, CDR2 YYNGEE. CDR3 sequence reads: CASSVVSGRIETQYF. DNA of the CDR3: TGTGCCAGCAGCGTAGTAAGCGGGAGGATCGAGACCCAGTACTTC.

The chain uses TRBV9 and TRBJ1-1; TRBD1 matches at 7 bases. Germline values: CDR1 SGDLS, CDR2 YYNGEE. The length of the CDR3 is 16 residues. V lost 0 bases and J lost 4; bases outside the gene matches: 9. The CDR3: CASSVEGRGRPTEAFF. The CDR3 region has the DNA TGTGCCAGCAGCGTAGAGGGCAGGGGGAGACCCACTGAAGCTTTCTTT.

The rearrangement uses TRBV6-2 or TRBV6-3 and TRBJ1-5; possible D gene TRBD1, 6 bases. Germline CDR1 MNHEY, CDR2 SVGEGT. This CDR3 is 15 amino acids long. The V and J ends lost 6 bases and 6 bases respectively, with 18 bases between them. CDR3 protein: CASSPRGGGSQPQHF. The CDR3 DNA reads as TGTGCCAGCAGCCCCAGGGGAGGGGGTTCTCAGCCCCAGCATTTT.

The chain recombines TRBV19 with TRBJ2-7; 8 bases map to TRBD1. With V trimmed by 5 bases and J by 4 bases, 7 bases remained unmatched. The CDR3 is 14 residues long. The V gene's germline CDR1 is LNHDA and CDR2 SQIVND (reference sequence). In DNA form, the CDR3 reads TGTGCCAGTAGTGCCGGGACAGGAGGATACGAGCAGTACTTC. The encoded protein is CASSAGTGGYEQYF.

The gene calls are TRBV9 and TRBJ2-3; 7 positions match TRBD1. Looked up from germline, CDR1 is SGDLS and CDR2 is YYNGEE. This CDR3 comprises 14 residues. The V segment lost 3 bases and the J segment 1 base; nucleotides outside the gene matches: 2. The CDR3 reads CASSDRGRTDTQYF. The CDR3 DNA reads as TGTGCCAGCAGCGACAGGGGACGCACAGATACGCAGTATTTT.

The chain recombines TRBV7-9 with TRBJ1-1, with D unclear. Trimming took off 0 bases at V and 2 bases at J, with 10 bases between the two ends. The CDR3 runs 15 residues. CDR1 and CDR2 (germline): SEHNR, FQNEAQ (reference sequence). CDR3 sequence (DNA): TGTGCCAGCAGCTTAGCCGCCGGAGGTAACACTGAAGCTTTCTTT. This gives the protein CASSLAAGGNTEAFF.

This clone was counted between two and nine times. In nucleotides, the CDR3 is TGTGCCAGCAGTGACAGGCTTAATGAAAAACTGTTTTTT. Translating gives CASSDRLNEKLFF. This chain uses TRBV25-1 with TRBJ1-4; D unresolved. This CDR3 has 13 amino acids. CDR1 and CDR2 from the germline V gene are MGHDK and SYGVNS. V lost 3 bases and J 4 bases, leaving 6 bases between the germline ends.

This sequence joins TRBV6-2 or TRBV6-3 and TRBJ1-1; D uncertain. CDR1 and CDR2 (germline): MNHEY, SVGEGT. The CDR3 loop spans 15 amino acids. V lost 0 bases to trimming and J lost 4 bases, with 12 bases between them. The CDR3 DNA reads as TGTGCCAGCAGTTACTCGGGGAGTCGGGGCACTGAAGCTTTCTTT. Its protein product is CASSYSGSRGTEAFF.

The table lists this clone with a count of one. The chain uses TRBV28 and TRBJ1-1; D ambiguous. V gave up 5 bases and J gave up 1 base, with 14 bases separating them. CDR3 length: 15 amino acids. Looked up from germline, CDR1 is MDHEN and CDR2 is SYDVKM. The CDR3 coding sequence is TGTGCCAGCAGTGCCCAGTTACGTTCGAACACTGAAGCTTTCTTT. Translating gives CASSAQLRSNTEAFF.

This clone was seen just once. The chain has TRBV19 and TRBJ1-4; 8 bases match TRBD1. CDR1 is LNHDA and CDR2 is SQIVND in the germline V gene (reference sequence). The V and J ends lost 8 bases and 4 bases, in that order; junction bases with no gene match: 6. This CDR3 is built from 14 residues. The CDR3 sequence: CASGVGQGNEKLFF. CDR3 nucleotides: TGTGCCAGTGGGGTTGGACAGGGTAATGAAAAACTGTTTTTT.